Each of the 20 T cell receptor beta chains below was sequenced from the same sample in a study of T cells after yellow fever vaccination (dated by TCRdb to between 2018 and 2021). The library was obtained by 5' RACE. Sequenced using an Illumina HiSeq 2500. TCRdb reran the public reads through fastp at Q25 and MiXCR, keeping productive beta chains. Each entry merges the rows of one CDR3 protein and shows their most common DNA and genes. The sample records under 400,000 distinct CDR3 sequences, roughly 11% of which are singletons. Of the sample, roughly 18% falls within the top ten clones. The treatment or condition label, read with the paper, signifies: live attenuated yellow fever vaccine strain. Sequences were derived from PBMCs, sampled on the day of the first yellow fever vaccination. Receptors originate from a man younger than 30 who received the YFV17D yellow fever vaccine.

The V call is TRBV9, the J call TRBJ1-5, with TRBD1 identical over 7 bases. The CDR3 is 17 residues long. Per the germline V gene, CDR1 is SGDLS and CDR2 is YYNGEE. The J segment lost 0 bases and the V segment lost 7 bases, leaving 13 bases of the junction unmatched. CDR3 DNA: TGTGCCAGCTTCCCCCGCTCGGACAGGCATAGCAATCAGCCCCAGCATTTT. This sequence encodes CASFPRSDRHSNQPQHF.

The rearrangement links TRBV11-1 to TRBJ2-2, with 7 positions matching TRBD1. CDR1 is SGHAT and CDR2 is FQDESV in the germline V gene (reference sequence). Germline trimming cut 5 bases from V and 2 bases from J; bases unmatched to any gene: 2. CDR3 length equals 14 residues. The CDR3 spells CASSDRVNTGELFF. CDR3 DNA sequence: TGTGCCAGCAGCGACAGGGTAAACACCGGGGAGCTGTTTTTT.

J is TRBJ2-7 and V is TRBV28; 8 nucleotides agree with TRBD1. In germline, CDR1 is MDHEN, CDR2 SYDVKM. The CDR3 length is 16 residues. V was clipped by 6 bases and J by 3 bases; unmatched bases: 13. This chain's CDR3 is CASSQALGQVRYEQYV. The CDR3 DNA sequence: TGTGCCAGCAGCCAAGCCCTGGGACAGGTACGCTACGAGCAGTACGTC.

This chain joins TRBV20-1 and TRBJ1-3, with D tentatively TRBD1 (5 bases). Looked up from germline, CDR1 is DFQATT and CDR2 is SNEGSKA (reference sequence). Trimming pared 0 bases from V and 6 bases from J, leaving 12 bases between. The CDR3 covers 14 residues. The CDR3 DNA is TGCAGTGCTAGAGATCGGCAGGGAGTAAACACCATATATTTT. This translates into CSARDRQGVNTIYF.

The chain uses TRBV29-1 and TRBJ1-1; the D is unclear. The CDR3 contains 10 residues. The ends were cut back, 4 bases at V and 2 bases at J, with 2 bases in the middle. Per germline, CDR1 SQVTM and CDR2 ANQGSEA. The CDR3 region is CSVGNTEAFF. The DNA for the CDR3 is TGCAGCGTTGGAAACACTGAAGCTTTCTTT. The full variable domain, rest sourced from reference TRBV29-1 and TRBJ1-1, is SAVISQKPSRDICQRGTSLTIQCQVDSQVTMMFWYRQQPGQSLTLIATANQGSEATYESGFVIDKFPISRPNLTFSTLTVSNMSPEDSSIYLCSVGNTEAFFGQGTRLTVV.

The genes are TRBV7-2 and TRBJ2-1; 7 bases line up with TRBD2. Losses at the gene ends were 7 bases for V and 7 bases for J; bases not matched to a gene: 16. Germline loops: CDR1 SGHTA, CDR2 FQGNSA. The CDR3 has 16 amino acids. The CDR3, as DNA: TGTGCCAGCACCCTAGCGGCTTTCAGTTTACTTAATGAGCAGTTCTTC. Translating it yields CASTLAAFSLLNEQFF.

The genes are TRBV5-1 and TRBJ2-5, with a weak D call TRBD1 (5 bases). This CDR3 region has 14 residues. Trimming removed 3 bases from V and 5 bases from J, with 14 bases in between. The V gene's germline CDR1 is SGHRS and CDR2 YFSETQ. The CDR3 protein is CASSSSGYRETQYF. CDR3 DNA: TGCGCCAGCAGCTCCTCAGGGTATCGTGAGACCCAGTACTTC.

The sample holds a few counts of this clonotype. The chain employs TRBV6-1 and TRBJ2-7; 7 positions match TRBD1. With 6 bases clipped from V and 2 bases from J, the junction kept 4 bases outside the gene matches. Germline V lookup: CDR1 MNHNS, CDR2 SASEGT. CDR3 length: 13 amino acids. CDR3 residues: CASSRDRAYEQYF. CDR3 nucleotides: TGTGCCAGCAGCCGCGACAGGGCCTACGAGCAGTACTTC.

The V gene is TRBV15, the J gene TRBJ2-3; 9 positions match TRBD2. This CDR3 has 14 residues. Losses at the gene ends were 5 bases for V and 4 bases for J; bases not matched to a gene: 4. Germline lookup yields CDR1 LNHNV and CDR2 YYDKDF (reference sequence). The CDR3 here is CATSGGGAADTQYF. CDR3 coding DNA: TGTGCCACCAGCGGCGGGGGGGCCGCAGATACGCAGTATTTT.

This clonotype was counted a few times. This rearrangement joins TRBV23-1 to TRBJ2-2; no clear D. TRBV23-1 is recorded as an ORF, its role being uncertain. There are 16 residues in the CDR3. V dropped 2 bases and J dropped 4 bases, with 14 bases sitting between them. CDR3 nucleotides: TGCGCCAGCAGTCAACCGAAGACGGTACCCACCGGGGAGCTGTTTTTT. Its protein product is CASSQPKTVPTGELFF.

This clonotype has only a few counts. The chain employs TRBV7-9 and TRBJ1-6; D uncertain. The CDR3 sequence is 16 residues long. Trimming stripped 3 bases from V and 8 bases from J, with 17 bases between. Germline V gives CDR1 SEHNR, CDR2 FQNEAQ (reference sequence). The CDR3 region is CASSFLSGGPDSPLHF. Here the CDR3 DNA reads TGTGCCAGCAGCTTTCTGTCAGGAGGTCCTGATTCACCCCTCCACTTT.

This clonotype was observed many times. The chain is built from TRBV28 and TRBJ2-4; TRBD2 matches 14 bases. The CDR3 totals 19 residues. Germline V CDR1 and CDR2: MDHEN, SYDVKM. J lost 0 bases, V lost 6 bases, and 10 bases had no gene match. The CDR3 DNA reads TGTGCCAGCAGCCGACGGGGACTAGCGGGGGTTTTAGCCAAAAACATTCAGTACTTC. Protein sequence: CASSRRGLAGVLAKNIQYF.

This clonotype was counted between two and nine times. The chain employs TRBV19 and TRBJ2-5; D possibly corresponds to TRBD1 (5 bases). Trimming cost V 3 bases and J 5 bases, with 16 bases left between them. This CDR3 region has 15 residues. The germline CDR1 and CDR2 sequences are LNHDA and SQIVND (reference sequence). This CDR3 reads CASSIAGAGRETQYF. In DNA form, the CDR3 reads TGTGCCAGTAGTATCGCTGGGGCTGGCCGGGAGACCCAGTACTTC.

This clonotype was counted at least ten times. The J gene is TRBJ1-1, the V gene TRBV4-3; D unresolved. The CDR3 contains 13 residues. Between the trimmed V and J ends, which lost 0 bases and 8 bases, there was a span of 10 bases. Germline V CDR1 and CDR2: LGHNA, YSLEER. CDR3 DNA: TGCGCCAGCAGCCAAGAATTCCGAAGCGAAGCTTTCTTT. It specifies CASSQEFRSEAFF.

This clonotype was recorded a few times. This chain links TRBV29-1 with TRBJ2-5; a possible D gene is TRBD1 (6 bases). The CDR3 consists of 13 residues. Trimming cost V 4 bases and J 5 bases, with 14 bases left between them. Germline V gene lookup returns CDR1 SQVTM and CDR2 ANQGSEA. The CDR3 loop reads CSVVQGRRETQYF. CDR3 DNA sequence: TGCAGCGTTGTGCAGGGGCGGAGGGAGACCCAGTACTTC.

This clonotype was seen a handful of times. This chain links TRBV15 with TRBJ2-7; weak D call: TRBD2 (5 bases). The germline V gene has CDR1 LNHNV and CDR2 YYDKDF (reference sequence). The CDR3 is made up of 15 amino acids. V lost 0 bases and J lost 2, with 11 bases in between. The CDR3 DNA reads as TGTGCCACCAGCAGAGAGAGGGTTGGTGCCTACGAGCAGTACGTC. Residues: CATSRERVGAYEQYV.

This sequence joins TRBV25-1 and TRBJ2-4; the D gene is possibly TRBD2 (7 bases). V shed 3 bases and J shed 0 bases, with 12 bases lying between them. CDR3 length: 16 amino acids. Per the germline V gene, CDR1 is MGHDK and CDR2 is SYGVNS. CDR3 loop: CASSERGRGAKNIQYF. The CDR3 nucleotides read TGTGCCAGCAGTGAGCGGGGGCGCGGAGCCAAAAACATTCAGTACTTC. The full variable domain, completed using reference TRBV25-1 and TRBJ2-4, is EADIYQTPRYLVIGTGKKITLECSQTMGHDKMYWYQQDPGMELHLIHYSYGVNSTEKGDLSSESTVSRIRTEHFPLTLESARPSHTSQYLCASSERGRGAKNIQYFGAGTRLSVL.

This clonotype was counted between two and nine times. CDR3 coding DNA: TGTGCCAGTAGGAGGGCCCAGAACACTGAAGCTTTCTTT. Protein sequence: CASRRAQNTEAFF. The chain joins TRBV19 to TRBJ1-1; D not certain. CDR1 and CDR2 (germline): LNHDA, SQIVND (reference sequence). This CDR3 has 13 residues. Trimming pared 6 bases from V and 1 base from J, leaving 9 bases between.

This clonotype occurred a few times. The V and J genes are TRBV12-3 or TRBV12-4 and TRBJ1-1; D is unclear. The CDR3 contains 13 residues. V dropped 10 bases and J dropped 4 bases, with 16 bases sitting between them. CDR3 residues: CATLTWAGTEAFF. The CDR3, as DNA: TGTGCCACCCTAACGTGGGCTGGCACTGAAGCTTTCTTT.

This clonotype was found a few times. The chain combines TRBV7-2 with TRBJ2-7, with D tentatively TRBD2 (6 bases). The CDR3 has 13 amino acids. The V and J ends lost 5 bases and 3 bases respectively, with 11 bases between them. The germline gives CDR1 SGHTA, CDR2 FQGNSA. This chain's CDR3 is CASSRGTVYEQYF. Here the CDR3 DNA reads TGTGCCAGCAGCCGCGGGACCGTCTACGAGCAGTACTTC.